This TCR beta chain was sequenced during a study of blood T cell repertoires in COVID-19. Study context: Donors in the United States, Italy and Spain gave samples during acute or convalescent COVID-19. Sources were T cells, B-cell-depleted T cells, or PBMCs; the material itself was cDNA or gDNA.

In germline, CDR1 is SGHDT, CDR2 YYEEEE. This CDR3 is 15 amino acids long. V was clipped by 4 bases and J by 6 bases, with 16 bases between them. The authors' processing: Amplified reference gene primers provided the basis for estimating nucleated cell counts. The repertoire was sequenced with immunoSEQ multiplex PCR; TCRdb's copy has only in-frame clones and lacks some. V, J and clone size were drawn from that table, and D and trimming were deduced from the DNA. This table holds roughly 250,000 clones, roughly 85% found once. This chain connects TRBV5-6 to TRBJ1-4; D is unresolved. The specimen sequenced was peripheral blood. This TCR derives from a middle-aged man with acute or convalescent COVID-19. The CDR3 sequence is CASSIWGGYDEKLFF. Written as DNA, the CDR3 is TGTGCCAGCAGCATATGGGGAGGGTACGATGAAAAACTGTTTTTT.